A single sample is the source of the 25 T cell receptor beta chains below, sequenced in a study of glioma-infiltrating T cells after dendritic cell vaccination. Method: immunoSEQ multiplex PCR; TCRdb's copy keeps in-frame clones and lacks some. The sample contains approximately 85,000 clones, 85% of which appear only once. Specified time point: after dendritic cell vaccination, including at tumor progression/relapse. Sequencing used blood, obtained after dendritic cell vaccination. Source of these receptors: a human donor with glioblastoma.

This CDR3 is CASSLFRGGYGYTF. The CDR3 DNA reads TGTGCCAGCAGTTTATTTAGGGGGGGATATGGCTACACCTTC. The chain joins TRBV27 to TRBJ1-2; a weak D match, TRBD1 (6 bases). The CDR3 loop spans 14 amino acids. V was clipped by 1 base and J by 5 bases, with 11 bases between them. Per the germline V gene, CDR1 is MNHEY and CDR2 is SMNVEV (reference sequence).

This rearrangement joins TRBV6-6 to TRBJ1-1; a weak D match, TRBD1 (5 bases). Trimming left V 7 bases short and J 2 bases short, with 11 bases between. The CDR3 has 13 amino acids. CDR1 and CDR2 (germline): MNHNY, SVGAGI (reference sequence). The CDR3 is CASTSDRNTEAFF. In DNA form, the CDR3 reads TGTGCCAGCACCTCAGACAGAAACACTGAAGCTTTCTTT.

The rearrangement joins TRBV7-6 to TRBJ1-2; 7 nucleotides line up with TRBD1. Germline assignment: CDR1 SGHVS and CDR2 FNYEAQ. V was pared by 4 bases and J by 3 bases, with 2 bases of the junction left unmatched. The CDR3 is 13 amino acids. This chain's CDR3 is CASSYDRDYGYTF. The CDR3 region has the DNA TGTGCCAGCAGCTATGACAGGGACTATGGCTACACCTTC.

The J gene is TRBJ2-5, the V gene TRBV5-1, with TRBD2 identical over 9 bases. Trimming cost V 4 bases and J 3 bases; bases outside gene matches: 16. The CDR3 sequence is 18 residues long. CDR1 is SGHRS, CDR2 YFSETQ, per germline. The CDR3 reads CASSQGQRRTSAKETQYF. In DNA form, the CDR3 reads TGCGCCAGCAGCCAGGGACAGCGACGGACTAGCGCAAAAGAGACCCAGTACTTC.

The chain combines TRBV19 with TRBJ1-5; possible D gene TRBD1, 6 bases. The CDR3 has 17 amino acids. Germline V gives CDR1 LNHDA, CDR2 SQIVND (reference sequence). The V gene lost 6 bases and the J gene lost 1 base, with 19 bases spanning the gap. CDR3 region: CASRKKGNRASNQPQHF. DNA of the CDR3: TGTGCCAGTAGGAAGAAGGGGAACAGGGCCAGCAATCAGCCCCAGCATTTT.

The V call is TRBV7-9, the J call TRBJ2-1; 10 bases are shared with TRBD2. The ends lost 7 bases at V and 8 bases at J; junction bases unmatched: 5. The CDR3 totals 13 residues. CDR1 is SEHNR, CDR2 FQNEAQ, per germline (reference sequence). CDR3 protein: CASNQAGGYEQFF. Here the CDR3 DNA reads TGTGCCAGCAACCAAGCGGGGGGGTATGAGCAGTTCTTC. The full variable domain, its missing parts supplied by reference TRBV7-9 and TRBJ2-1, is DTGVSQNPRHKITKRGQNVTFRCDPISEHNRLYWYRQTLGQGPEFLTYFQNEAQLEKSRLLSDRFSAERPKGSFSTLEIQRTEQGDSAMYLCASNQAGGYEQFFGPGTRLTVL.

J is TRBJ1-1 and V is TRBV7-2; unclear D gene. This CDR3 has 13 amino acids. Germline V gives CDR1 SGHTA, CDR2 FQGNSA. V lost 0 bases, J lost 8 bases, and 10 bases lay in between. The CDR3 DNA reads as TGTGCCAGCAGCTTAGCTCGGGGAACGGAAGCTTTCTTT. It is translated as CASSLARGTEAFF.

The rearrangement joins TRBV7-2 to TRBJ2-2, with D hard to call. The length of the CDR3 is 14 residues. Germline CDR1 reads SGHTA; CDR2 reads FQGNSA. The V gene lost 2 bases and the J gene lost 1 base, with 5 bases spanning the gap. This CDR3 is CASSLQENTGELFF. The CDR3 DNA follows: TGTGCCAGCAGCTTACAGGAGAACACCGGGGAGCTGTTTTTT. The variable domain in full, with the rest retrieved from reference TRBV7-2 and TRBJ2-2, is GAGVSQSPSNKVTEKGKDVELRCDPISGHTALYWYRQSLGQGLEFLIYFQGNSAPDKSGLPSDRFSAERTGGSVSTLTIQRTQQEDSAVYLCASSLQENTGELFFGEGSRLTVL.

The chain combines TRBV2 with TRBJ2-3, with a possible D match to TRBD2 (5 bases). The CDR3 totals 16 residues. Germline CDR1 SNHLY, CDR2 FYNNEI. V shed 0 bases and J shed 5 bases, with 15 bases lying between them. The CDR3 DNA sequence: TGTGCCAGCAGTGAAGCGAGACGGGAAGTGAAAGATACGCAGTATTTT. Protein: CASSEARREVKDTQYF.

This chain links TRBV4-1 with TRBJ1-1; no firm D call. The CDR3 is 14 residues long. The germline CDR1 and CDR2 sequences are MGHRA and YSYEKL. V was cut by 1 base and J by 4 bases, with 10 bases left in between. DNA of the CDR3: TGCGCCAGCAGCCAAGCCGGGGTGAGCACTGAAGCTTTCTTT. Translation: CASSQAGVSTEAFF.

V gene TRBV5-6 combines with J gene TRBJ1-1; D is perhaps TRBD1 (6 bases). Between the trimmed V and J ends, which lost 3 bases and 5 bases, there was a span of 20 bases. This CDR3 has 16 residues. The germline gives CDR1 SGHDT, CDR2 YYEEEE. The CDR3 here is CASSSRPQGMRTEAFF. Written as DNA, the CDR3 is TGTGCCAGCAGCTCCCGGCCGCAGGGGATGAGGACTGAAGCTTTCTTT.

This chain connects TRBV18 to TRBJ2-3, with 7 bases fitting TRBD2. There are 12 residues in the CDR3. Germline CDR1 KGHSH, CDR2 LQKENI. J was trimmed by 8 bases and V by 6 bases; bases with no gene match: 5. CDR3 in DNA: TGTGCCAGCTCTACGGGGGAGGGTACGCAGTATTTT. As protein: CASSTGEGTQYF.

The chain has TRBV6-5 and TRBJ1-4; D is unresolved. This CDR3 contains 15 residues. CDR1 is MNHEY and CDR2 is SVGAGI in the germline V gene. V lost 4 bases and J 7 bases, leaving 16 bases between the germline ends. The CDR3 nucleotides are TGTGCCAGCAGTTCGGGAGCGGGTTTGGCTGAAAAACTGTTTTTT. Translation: CASSSGAGLAEKLFF.

This chain joins TRBV9 and TRBJ2-7; D might be TRBD1 (6 bases). The germline CDR1 and CDR2 sequences are SGDLS and YYNGEE. The CDR3 has 14 residues. V was shortened by 0 bases and J by 2 bases, with 9 bases between the two germline ends. The CDR3 sequence: CASSVAQGPYEQYF. In DNA form, the CDR3 reads TGTGCCAGCAGCGTAGCCCAGGGGCCCTACGAGCAGTACTTC.

The chain is built from TRBV7-2 and TRBJ1-3; D remains ambiguous. The V end lost 1 base, the J end lost 8 bases, and 15 bases lay between the germline ends. The CDR3 runs to 15 residues. Germline V gives CDR1 SGHTA, CDR2 FQGNSA. DNA of the CDR3: TGTGCCAGCAGCTTAGGCGGGCTGTCGCGGGACACCATATATTTT. Its translation: CASSLGGLSRDTIYF.

This clone has a single count. The rearrangement links TRBV7-2 to TRBJ2-1, with D unclear. The CDR3 is 13 amino acids. Trimming stripped 1 base from V and 4 bases from J, with 5 bases between. Germline V gene lookup returns CDR1 SGHTA and CDR2 FQGNSA. This CDR3 reads CASSLEEYNEQFF. DNA of the CDR3: TGTGCCAGCAGCTTAGAGGAGTACAATGAGCAGTTCTTC.

The CDR3 coding sequence is TGCAGTACAGGGGTTGGAGAGACCCAGTACTTC. It is translated as CSTGVGETQYF. The V call is TRBV20-1, the J call TRBJ2-5; 7 nucleotides line up with TRBD1. V shed 8 bases, J shed 4 bases, and the junction held 4 bases outside the gene matches. The CDR3 length is 11 residues. Germline V gene sequence: CDR1 DFQATT, CDR2 SNEGSKA (reference sequence).

The CDR3 region has the DNA TGTGCCAGCAGCTTAGCGCGGACTAGCGGGCAAGAGACCCAGTACTTC. It encodes CASSLARTSGQETQYF. The chain carries TRBV7-2 and TRBJ2-5, with TRBD2 matching 11 bases. V lost 0 bases and J lost 2; bases outside the gene matches: 2. Per germline, CDR1 SGHTA and CDR2 FQGNSA. This CDR3 contains 16 residues.

The genes are TRBV19 and TRBJ2-5; the match to TRBD1 covers 9 bases. CDR1 is LNHDA, CDR2 SQIVND, per germline (reference sequence). The CDR3 runs 14 residues. V dropped 3 bases and J dropped 7; count of bases not matched to a gene: 6. This chain's CDR3 is CASSMGQGIGTQYF. CDR3 in DNA: TGTGCCAGTAGTATGGGACAGGGAATTGGGACCCAGTACTTC.

The rearrangement links TRBV6-1 to TRBJ1-6; TRBD1 matches at 9 bases. Germline V gene sequence: CDR1 MNHNS, CDR2 SASEGT. The CDR3 length is 17 residues. The junction had 10 bases not matched to a gene; V was cut back by 0 bases and J by 10 bases. CDR3 region: CASSEALRGTGRSPLHF. The CDR3 DNA is TGTGCCAGCAGTGAAGCGCTTCGGGGGACAGGGCGGTCACCCCTCCACTTT.

The chain uses TRBV9 and TRBJ2-5; no clear D. V shed 4 bases and J shed 3 bases, with 10 bases lying between them. Germline-derived CDR1 and CDR2 are SGDLS and YYNGEE. The CDR3 sequence is 13 residues long. In nucleotides, the CDR3 is TGTGCCAGCAGCCCCTCTTCTGAAGAGACCCAGTACTTC. Translating gives CASSPSSEETQYF.

This clone came up once. The rearrangement links TRBV19 to TRBJ1-2; 9 bases map to TRBD1. V lost 4 bases and J lost 4; bases outside the gene matches: 10. This CDR3 spans 16 amino acids. Germline V gene sequence: CDR1 LNHDA, CDR2 SQIVND (reference sequence). Here the CDR3 DNA reads TGTGCCAGTAGTAGCTCCGGGACAGGGTTTGGCTATGGCTACACCTTC. Its protein product is CASSSSGTGFGYGYTF.

The rearrangement uses TRBV11-2 and TRBJ2-7; D possibly corresponds to TRBD2 (7 bases). Deletions cut 5 bases from V and 2 bases from J, with 16 bases between. The CDR3 has 15 amino acids. From germline, CDR1 is SGHAT and CDR2 FQNNGV. For the CDR3, the DNA is TGTGCCAGCAGCCGTGGGGGGGCTCAGGCCTACGAGCAGTACTTC. Its protein is CASSRGGAQAYEQYF. The variable domain in full, with the rest retrieved from reference TRBV11-2 and TRBJ2-7, is EAGVAQSPRYKIIEKRQSVAFWCNPISGHATLYWYQQILGQGPKLLIQFQNNGVVDDSQLPKDRFSAERLKGVDSTLKIQPAKLEDSAVYLCASSRGGAQAYEQYFGPGTRLTVT.

The V and J genes are TRBV30 and TRBJ1-2; the D gene is possibly TRBD1 (5 bases). The V gene lost 0 bases and the J gene lost 8 bases, with 16 bases spanning the gap. Germline V gene data show CDR1 as GTSNPN and CDR2 as SVGIG (reference sequence). The CDR3 extends over 14 amino acids. CDR3: CAWSVWQGLLGYTF. CDR3 sequence (DNA): TGTGCCTGGAGTGTGTGGCAGGGTTTACTCGGCTACACCTTC.

The chain recombines TRBV7-2 with TRBJ2-7; TRBD2 matches at 8 bases. Trimming at V came to 3 bases and at J to 2 bases, leaving 3 bases not matched to a gene. Per germline, CDR1 SGHTA and CDR2 FQGNSA. The CDR3 consists of 14 residues. Here the CDR3 reads CASSFSGATYEQYF. The DNA for the CDR3 is TGTGCCAGCAGCTTTAGCGGGGCTACCTACGAGCAGTACTTC. The full variable domain, completed using reference TRBV7-2 and TRBJ2-7, is GAGVSQSPSNKVTEKGKDVELRCDPISGHTALYWYRQSLGQGLEFLIYFQGNSAPDKSGLPSDRFSAERTGGSVSTLTIQRTQQEDSAVYLCASSFSGATYEQYFGPGTRLTVT.